This T cell receptor beta chain was found in a study of T cell responses to AZD1222 COVID-19 vaccine (dated by TCRdb to the early 2020s). In the study overall: AZD1222 recipients given second doses at about 4 weeks or at about 12 weeks were pooled, since spike-specific TCR depth and breadth were not found to differ between the two schedules. Trial participants were enrolled into age subgroups of 18-55, 56-69 and 70-plus years, which contained around 150, 28 and 57 TCR-sequenced participants, respectively. TCR sequencing covered some 250 trial participants: 200 to 220 given two doses of AZD1222 and 26 given two doses of MenACWY control vaccine.

Based on the germline V gene, the CDR1 and CDR2 sequences are SGHAT and FQNNGV. The CDR3, from cysteine to phenylalanine, totals 13 residues. The retained sequence is limited to the CDR3, 39 bases, with the frame set at the first base. The junction carries 12 bases between V and J, which are trimmed by 6 bases and 6 bases respectively. The sample's time point label, in plain terms: baseline before first vaccination. Samples from vaccinated people were obtained from the UK trials COV001 and COV002, which included a single-blind randomized controlled phase 2/3 trial of AZD1222 (ChAdOx1 nCoV-19) in healthy adults. For TCRbeta chain sequencing, PBMC samples were collected from trial participants at day 0 and at day 28 after the second dose. The CDR3 regions of human TCRbeta chains were subjected to immunosequencing. The source study handled its data this way. TCRs in the repertoires were matched against a reference library of SARS-CoV-2-specific TCRs that had been generated with the MIRA antigen-specificity platform. Breadth meant the fraction of unique TCRs that were SARS-CoV-2-associated, whereas depth meant the fraction of total T cells that were SARS-CoV-2-associated. Using the MIRA data, each spike-specific TCR was mapped to the spike region that the TCR reacts to and placed in a CD4 or CD8 class. Log10-transformed breadth and depth values were compared by one-way ANOVA with Sidak's multiple comparisons tests. As stored in TCRdb, this immuneACCESS dataset retains in-frame rearrangements with V and J assigned. A fraction of the clones does not appear; measured against another copy, unresolved V genes explain less than half of the discrepancy, and the remainder lacks a known reason. D and trimming come from the DNA, and the V and J calls and clone size come from that table. The sample has around 100,000 clones on record, approximately 90% of them singletons. The ten largest clones represent over 6.5% of the sample.

The research as a whole found: Nearly half of unique spike-specific TCRs reportedly recognized epitopes outside regions mutated in the B.1.351 and B.1.1.7 variants. In the small 56-69-year group, the increase in depth fell short of significance, most likely because of low power. Conclusions about previously exposed vaccinees are limited, since just a handful of AZD1222 recipients were seropositive for SARS-CoV-2 at baseline. No day 14 peak-response samples were available, so repertoires were characterized only after the peak T cell response. After two AZD1222 doses, spike-specific TCR breadth and depth were significantly higher than at day 0 and than in MenACWY recipients. CD4 TCRs associated with the vaccine covered the entire spike protein, and the dominant responses were in regions 160-218 and 743-854. Participants were mostly white British, with more females than males. The authors suggested clonal diversity may have been underestimated.

As to this clone: Its antigen is still unknown. Base qualities were left out, and no much larger clone turns up one base away.

This receptor was identified in an adult in good health. This chain is built from TRBV11-2 and TRBJ1-5; the D gene is possibly TRBD1, with 6 bases matching. This specimen was peripheral blood, taken on day 0 of AZD1222 vaccination. The CDR3 here reads CASSQGQSQPQHF. In nucleotides, the sequence is TGTGCCAGCAGTCAGGGGCAATCTCAGCCCCAGCATTTT.